This entry is about one TCR beta chain. Antigen: not known. The CDR3 spans 16 residues. V lost 0 bases to trimming and J lost 4 bases; unmatched junction nucleotides: 6. Germline CDR1 reads MNHEY; CDR2 reads SVGAGI. The record originates from a study of T cell repertoires in cytomegalovirus infection. Study as a whole: Recently identified HLA-C-restricted and well-studied HLA-B-restricted CMV epitopes were used. Signatures in public TCR beta sequences pointed to both CMV infection and matching HLA type.

Study-wide points: Carriers of CMV and the relevant HLA type were discriminated by public TCR beta frequency. HLA-C-restricted CMV-specific TCR beta clonotypes were dominant in the ex vivo response.

TCRdb re-derived calls from the reads in MiXCR, one entry per CDR3 protein. The table includes 250,000 to 300,000 distinct CDR3 sequences, less than 25% detected once. The source material was cultured PBMCs, sampled from culture after CMV antigen stimulation. The chain carries TRBV6-5 and TRBJ1-3, with 7 bases that match TRBD1. The TCR originated in a human donor in good health (CMV status not recorded). Some clones in this sample may be carry-over from other donors' samples. For the CDR3, the DNA is TGTGCCAGCAGTTACTCGACAGGGAGCTCCGGAAACACCATATATTTT. This codes for CASSYSTGSSGNTIYF.